Below are 28 T cell receptor beta chains sequenced from a single sample in a study of Ad26.COV2.S vaccination and SARS-CoV-2 variants. Here immunoSEQ multiplex PCR was the method, and the copy in TCRdb shows in-frame clones only, minus some. The sample gives about 680,000 clones, 89% of which show up once; around 1.5% is in the top ten. Sample treatment: 15 to 20 received Ad26.COV2.S at low or high dose, single or two shots; 5 received placebo; per-sample allocation not given. The study sampled participants on day 63 after the first vaccine or placebo injection. Sample: peripheral blood, taken in a trial of Ad26.COV2.S vaccine versus placebo. These receptors were taken from a person aged 18-65 years who received the Ad26.COV2.S COVID-19 vaccine or a placebo.

With respect to this clone: The sample carries other DNA sequences with the same CDR3. The chain uses TRBV10-1 and TRBJ2-1; a possible D gene is TRBD2 (5 bases). This CDR3 comprises 15 residues. The germline V gene has CDR1 WNHNN and CDR2 SYGVQD (reference sequence). V was trimmed by 3 bases and J by 0 bases, leaving 9 bases between them. In DNA form, the CDR3 reads TGCGCCAGCAGTGAAAGCGGAAGCTCCTACAATGAGCAGTTCTTC. Its translation: CASSESGSSYNEQFF.

The chain has TRBV18 and TRBJ1-1; D is unclear. The length of the CDR3 is 14 residues. The germline V and J ends were trimmed by 2 bases and 1 base, with 8 bases remaining between them. From germline, CDR1 is KGHSH and CDR2 LQKENI. This CDR3 reads CASSPAWGNTEAFF. CDR3 sequence (DNA): TGTGCCAGCTCACCAGCGTGGGGGAACACTGAAGCTTTCTTT.

The chain carries TRBV5-1 and TRBJ2-7; TRBD2 matches at 11 bases. The J segment lost 3 bases and the V segment lost 4 bases, leaving 12 bases of the junction unmatched. Germline V gene lookup returns CDR1 SGHRS and CDR2 YFSETQ. There are 17 residues in the CDR3. CDR3 sequence: CASSPLAGVGVYYEQYF. CDR3 in DNA: TGCGCCAGCAGCCCACTAGCGGGAGTAGGAGTTTACTACGAGCAGTACTTC.

About this clone: The sample carries other DNA sequences with the same CDR3. The V call is TRBV15, the J call TRBJ2-3, with 7 bases that match TRBD2. In germline, CDR1 is LNHNV, CDR2 YYDKDF (reference sequence). V shed 1 base and J 3 bases; nucleotides not matched to a gene: 4. This CDR3 has 15 amino acids. The CDR3 DNA is TGTGCCACCAGCAGAGGACTAGCTGGGACAGATACGCAGTATTTT. As protein: CATSRGLAGTDTQYF.

This clone was seen only once. The rearrangement uses TRBV3-1 (or the pseudogene TRBV3-2) and TRBJ1-2; D perhaps matches TRBD1 (6 bases). Trimming pared 1 base from V and 4 bases from J, leaving 13 bases between. Germline V gene sequence: CDR1 LGHDT, CDR2 YNNKEL (reference sequence). The CDR3 extends over 15 amino acids. CDR3 loop: CASSQGAGAVYGYTF. Written as DNA, the CDR3 is TGTGCCAGCAGCCAAGGTGCGGGGGCAGTCTATGGCTACACCTTC.

V is TRBV2 and J is TRBJ1-4; no clear D. V shed 6 bases and J shed 5 bases, with 13 bases lying between them. The germline gives CDR1 SNHLY, CDR2 FYNNEI. The CDR3 covers 14 residues. CDR3 nucleotide sequence: TGTGCCAGCAGCCCCCGTGGCGAGAATGAAAAACTGTTTTTT. It is translated as CASSPRGENEKLFF.

The chain uses TRBV3-1 (or the pseudogene TRBV3-2) and TRBJ1-2; D is possibly TRBD1 (5 bases). In germline, CDR1 is LGHDT, CDR2 YNNKEL (reference sequence). Trimming removed 9 bases at V and 4 bases at J, with 15 bases between. The CDR3 is 13 amino acids. The CDR3 DNA is TGTGCCAGTGCGATGCGGGGGATCTATGGCTACACCTTC. Translated, it gives CASAMRGIYGYTF.

The chain links TRBV5-1 to TRBJ2-1, with TRBD2 as a possible D gene (5 bases). Germline V CDR1 and CDR2: SGHRS, YFSETQ. The CDR3 spans 14 residues. V was shortened by 5 bases and J by 9 bases, with 18 bases between the two germline ends. The DNA for the CDR3 is TGCGCCAGCAGGACCGGGATGAGGCCAGGTGAGCAGTTCTTC. Protein: CASRTGMRPGEQFF.

V usage is TRBV19 and J usage is TRBJ2-3; D gene unclear. The CDR3 is 13 residues long. The germline V gene has CDR1 LNHDA and CDR2 SQIVND (reference sequence). V gave up 2 bases and J gave up 6 bases, with 9 bases separating them. CDR3 nucleotide sequence: TGTGCCAGTAGTATATCGTATGGGGATACGCAGTATTTT. It encodes CASSISYGDTQYF.

V is TRBV5-1 and J is TRBJ1-6; D possibly corresponds to TRBD1 (6 bases). This CDR3 is built from 14 residues. From germline, CDR1 is SGHRS and CDR2 YFSETQ. V dropped 6 bases and J dropped 10 bases, with 17 bases sitting between them. Written as DNA, the CDR3 is TGCGCCAGCACGGTCGGACAGATAGACTCACCCCTCCACTTT. This sequence encodes CASTVGQIDSPLHF. Looking up the rest from reference TRBV5-1 and TRBJ1-6 gives the full variable domain: KAGVTQTPRYLIKTRGQQVTLSCSPISGHRSVSWYQQTPGQGLQFLFEYFSETQRNKGNFPGRFSGRQFSNSRSEMNVSTLELGDSALYLCASTVGQIDSPLHFGNGTRLTVT.

This clone was seen a handful of times. The chain couples TRBV20-1 to TRBJ1-5, with D hard to call. There are 16 residues in the CDR3. Trimming cost V 3 bases and J 0 bases, with 15 bases left between them. Germline loops: CDR1 DFQATT, CDR2 SNEGSKA (reference sequence). The CDR3 sequence is CSASASGIHSNQPQHF. The CDR3 coding sequence is TGCAGTGCTAGTGCTTCGGGAATTCATAGCAATCAGCCCCAGCATTTT.

This clone was seen only once. CDR3 in amino acids: CSVGLVAPDTQYF. CDR3 bases: TGCAGCGTTGGGCTAGTAGCGCCAGATACGCAGTATTTT. V and J are TRBV29-1 and TRBJ2-3; tentatively, D is TRBD2 (5 bases). The CDR3 is made up of 13 amino acids. CDR1 and CDR2 from the germline V gene are SQVTM and ANQGSEA. V lost 4 bases and J lost 4, with 12 bases in between.

Note on this clone: One end of the junction is discordant with germline, which a read error may explain. The chain uses TRBV7-7 and TRBJ2-1, with TRBD2 matching over 12 bases. The CDR3 has 15 residues. The germline V gene encodes CDR1 SSHAT and CDR2 FNYEAQ (reference sequence). CDR3: CASSLAGGPGYEQFF. The CDR3 DNA reads TGTGCTAGCAGTCTAGCGGGAGGGCCAGGGTATGAGCAGTTCTTC.

This clone was picked up one time. The genes are TRBV5-4 and TRBJ2-6; TRBD1 matches 9 bases. Germline V gives CDR1 SGHNT, CDR2 YYREEE (reference sequence). This CDR3 spans 17 amino acids. With V trimmed by 5 bases and J by 0 bases, 6 bases remained unmatched. The CDR3 loop reads CASRYRGQGSGANVLTF. CDR3 coding DNA: TGTGCCAGCAGGTACAGGGGGCAGGGCTCTGGGGCCAACGTCCTGACTTTC. Full variable domain (outside the CDR3, taken from reference TRBV5-4 and TRBJ2-6): ETGVTQSPTHLIKTRGQQVTLRCSSQSGHNTVSWYQQALGQGPQFIFQYYREEENGRGNFPPRFSGLQFPNYSSELNVNALELDDSALYLCASRYRGQGSGANVLTFGAGSRLTVL.

This rearrangement joins TRBV13 to TRBJ2-5; D could derive from TRBD1 or TRBD2 (5 bases each). The CDR3 length is 17 residues. Per the germline V gene, CDR1 is PRHDT and CDR2 is FYEKMQ (reference sequence). V dropped 0 bases and J dropped 3 bases, with 17 bases sitting between them. CDR3 loop: CASSLGSGRIIKETQYF. As DNA, the CDR3 is TGTGCCAGCAGCTTAGGCTCGGGGCGGATAATAAAAGAGACCCAGTACTTC.

This chain links TRBV5-4 with TRBJ2-2, with TRBD2 identical over 8 bases. The CDR3 length is 17 residues. CDR1 is SGHNT, CDR2 YYREEE, per germline (reference sequence). The J segment lost 1 base and the V segment lost 4 bases, leaving 9 bases of the junction unmatched. DNA for the CDR3: TGTGCCAGCAGCAGCTTATGGGCGGGAGGGAACACCGGGGAGCTGTTTTTT. Translating it yields CASSSLWAGGNTGELFF.

The V and J genes are TRBV7-2 and TRBJ1-5; D is possibly TRBD1 (6 bases). Trimming removed 3 bases at V and 2 bases at J, with 11 bases between. CDR1 and CDR2 (germline): SGHTA, FQGNSA. The CDR3 loop spans 15 amino acids. The CDR3 protein is CASSFGQSGNQPQHF. The DNA for the CDR3 is TGTGCCAGCAGCTTCGGACAGTCGGGCAATCAGCCCCAGCATTTT.

The chain uses TRBV9 and TRBJ1-4; perhaps TRBD1 as D (5 bases). CDR1 SGDLS and CDR2 YYNGEE come from the germline V gene. The ends were cut back, 5 bases at V and 5 bases at J, with 16 bases in the middle. The CDR3 covers 15 residues. CDR3 region: CASSSSGTPNEKLFF. The DNA for the CDR3 is TGTGCCAGCAGTTCTTCCGGGACCCCGAATGAAAAACTGTTTTTT.

This clone was detected only once. The V and J genes are TRBV6-2 or TRBV6-3 and TRBJ1-1, with a tentative D call TRBD1 (6 bases). The CDR3 totals 13 residues. The ends were cut back, 6 bases at V and 10 bases at J, with 18 bases in the middle. Germline assignment: CDR1 MNHEY and CDR2 SVGEGT. CDR3 protein: CASSAQGEGAAFF. CDR3 bases: TGTGCCAGCAGCGCACAGGGTGAGGGTGCAGCTTTCTTT.

The chain uses TRBV27 and TRBJ1-4; the D is unclear. Germline V gene data show CDR1 as MNHEY and CDR2 as SMNVEV (reference sequence). V was cut by 5 bases and J by 3 bases, with 19 bases left in between. CDR3 length: 17 amino acids. This CDR3 is CASSPEFSVPPNEKLFF. CDR3 in DNA: TGTGCCAGCAGTCCGGAATTTTCAGTGCCTCCTAATGAAAAACTGTTTTTT.

This sequence joins TRBV6-2 or TRBV6-3 and TRBJ1-5; possibly TRBD1 for D (5 bases). CDR3 size: 14 residues. V dropped 2 bases and J dropped 6 bases, with 11 bases sitting between them. The germline V gene encodes CDR1 MNHEY and CDR2 SVGEGT. CDR3 region: CASSYEGTGQPQHF. In DNA, the CDR3 is TGTGCCAGCAGTTACGAAGGGACGGGTCAGCCCCAGCATTTT.

The chain carries TRBV10-3 and TRBJ1-3; D gene ambiguous. Looked up from germline, CDR1 is ENHRY and CDR2 is SYGVKD. Between the trimmed V and J ends, which lost 4 bases and 1 base, there was a span of 2 bases. The CDR3 length is 12 residues. The CDR3 DNA sequence: TGTGCCATCAGTGGATCTGGAAACACCATATATTTT. It translates to CAISGSGNTIYF.

The chain carries TRBV5-6 and TRBJ1-5, with D possibly matching TRBD1 (6 bases). CDR1 and CDR2 (germline): SGHDT, YYEEEE. V dropped 3 bases and J dropped 3 bases, with 10 bases sitting between them. The CDR3 is 14 amino acids. CDR3 loop: CASSSQGINQPQHF. CDR3 nucleotide sequence: TGTGCCAGCAGCTCCCAGGGGATCAATCAGCCCCAGCATTTT.

The gene calls are TRBV19 and TRBJ2-2; D is unresolved. V lost 7 bases, J lost 0 bases, and 12 bases lay in between. The CDR3 consists of 15 residues. CDR1 and CDR2 (germline): LNHDA, SQIVND (reference sequence). The DNA for the CDR3 is TGTGCCAGTACCCCGGTCCTCGCGAACACCGGGGAGCTGTTTTTT. This sequence encodes CASTPVLANTGELFF. The full variable domain, its missing parts supplied by reference TRBV19 and TRBJ2-2, is DGGITQSPKYLFRKEGQNVTLSCEQNLNHDAMYWYRQDPGQGLRLIYYSQIVNDFQKGDIAEGYSVSREKKESFPLTVTSAQKNPTAFYLCASTPVLANTGELFFGEGSRLTVL.

This sequence joins TRBV5-6 and TRBJ1-1; D unresolved. V lost 0 bases to trimming and J lost 6 bases, with 9 bases between them. This CDR3 is built from 13 residues. Germline V CDR1 and CDR2: SGHDT, YYEEEE. CDR3 in DNA: TGTGCCAGCAGCTTGGCCGGGTGGGCTGAAGCTTTCTTT. This encodes CASSLAGWAEAFF.

The sample holds one count of this clone. V is TRBV30 and J is TRBJ1-5; D is possibly TRBD1 (5 bases). The germline V gene has CDR1 GTSNPN and CDR2 SVGIG (reference sequence). V was cut by 2 bases and J by 0 bases, with 11 bases left in between. The CDR3 is 15 residues long. CDR3: CAWSPGPFSNQPQHF. CDR3 nucleotides: TGTGCCTGGAGTCCGGGACCTTTTAGCAATCAGCCCCAGCATTTT. The whole variable domain, remainder taken from reference TRBV30 and TRBJ1-5, is SQTIHQWPATLVQPVGSPLSLECTVEGTSNPNLYWYRQAAGRGLQLLFYSVGIGQISSEVPQNLSASRPQDRQFILSSKKLLLSDSGFYLCAWSPGPFSNQPQHFGDGTRLSIL.

J is TRBJ2-4 and V is TRBV3-1 (or the pseudogene TRBV3-2), with D possibly being TRBD2 (7 bases). V shed 3 bases and J shed 1 base, with 13 bases lying between them. The CDR3 length is 16 residues. CDR1 and CDR2 from the germline V gene are LGHDT and YNNKEL (reference sequence). CDR3 sequence reads: CASSHVGGLAKNIQYF. In DNA form, the CDR3 reads TGTGCCAGCAGCCACGTGGGGGGGCTCGCCAAAAACATTCAGTACTTC.

This clone occurred once. The chain employs TRBV27 and TRBJ2-7, with 9 positions matching TRBD1. CDR1 and CDR2 (germline): MNHEY, SMNVEV (reference sequence). This CDR3 spans 13 amino acids. J lost 3 bases, V lost 8 bases, and 5 bases had no gene match. CDR3 bases: TGTGCCAGCCGGGGACAGGGCCGCTACGAGCAGTACTTC. Residues: CASRGQGRYEQYF.